This passage covers 17 T cell receptor beta chains from one sample sequenced in a study of blood T cell repertoires in COVID-19 (dated by TCRdb to about 2020). The library was prepared using the immunoSEQ multiplex PCR assay. The table was pulled from immuneACCESS by TCRdb, which kept in-frame rearrangements only. Such tables lose some clones; where checked, under half of the loss comes from unresolved V genes, and the rest has no known cause. Here the sample has some 39,000 clones; 85% to 90% occur a single time. The top ten constitute around 4.6% of the sample. Sequencing input: peripheral blood. Receptors originate from a man aged 60 to 75 with acute or convalescent COVID-19.

The CDR3 bases are TGTGCCTGGAGTGTACCCCACTACCCCACATTTTGGACAGGGGTAGGCATGAACACTGAAGCTTTCTTT. It yields the protein CAWSVPHYPTFWTGVGMNTEAFF. This chain links TRBV30 with TRBJ1-1; 9 bases match TRBD1. Germline CDR1 is GTSNPN and CDR2 is SVGIG (reference sequence). The trim removed 0 bases at V and 0 bases at J, leaving 26 bases unmatched. The CDR3 totals 23 residues.

Only a few counts were recorded for this clone. This chain connects TRBV11-2 to TRBJ1-3; 7 bases map to TRBD1. This CDR3 comprises 14 residues. Unmatched junction bases numbered 5, after V lost 5 bases and J lost 4 bases. Germline V gene data show CDR1 as SGHAT and CDR2 as FQNNGV. The CDR3 loop reads CASSPKTGGNTIYF. The CDR3 nucleotides read TGTGCCAGCAGCCCTAAGACAGGGGGAAACACCATATATTTT.

This sequence joins TRBV5-1 and TRBJ1-1, with 8 bases matching TRBD1. With 5 bases clipped from V and 1 base from J, the junction kept 7 bases outside the gene matches. Germline V gene lookup returns CDR1 SGHRS and CDR2 YFSETQ. The CDR3 loop spans 15 amino acids. The CDR3 DNA follows: TGCGCCAGCAGTTATCAGGGGGCGGGGAACACTGAAGCTTTCTTT. This codes for CASSYQGAGNTEAFF.

The chain couples TRBV5-1 to TRBJ2-5; D is possibly TRBD2 (5 bases). V was shortened by 5 bases and J by 2 bases, with 10 bases between the two germline ends. The germline CDR1 and CDR2 sequences are SGHRS and YFSETQ. The length of the CDR3 is 13 residues. The CDR3 spells CASRASGQETQYF. As DNA, the CDR3 is TGCGCCAGCAGAGCCTCGGGACAAGAGACCCAGTACTTC. The full variable domain, with the rest looked up from reference TRBV5-1 and TRBJ2-5, is KAGVTQTPRYLIKTRGQQVTLSCSPISGHRSVSWYQQTPGQGLQFLFEYFSETQRNKGNFPGRFSGRQFSNSRSEMNVSTLELGDSALYLCASRASGQETQYFGPGTRLLVL.

The rearrangement joins TRBV5-1 to TRBJ1-4; TRBD1 matches at 8 bases. Germline-derived CDR1 and CDR2 are SGHRS and YFSETQ. This CDR3 spans 15 amino acids. V shed 2 bases, J shed 7 bases, and the junction held 7 bases outside the gene matches. The CDR3 bases are TGCGCCAGCAGCTTAGCGTCAGGGGGCAGTGAAAAACTGTTTTTT. Amino acid sequence: CASSLASGGSEKLFF.

The chain uses TRBV3-1 (or the pseudogene TRBV3-2) and TRBJ1-5; D might be TRBD1 (6 bases). Germline lookup yields CDR1 LGHDT and CDR2 YNNKEL (reference sequence). CDR3 size: 16 residues. Trimming took 4 bases from V and 8 from J, leaving 21 bases between them. The CDR3 DNA sequence: TGTGCCAGCAGCCTAATCGAGGGGGTCCCAGGGGAGCCCCAGCATTTT. It specifies CASSLIEGVPGEPQHF.

The chain recombines TRBV7-6 with TRBJ1-5; no definite D call. The CDR3 loop spans 16 amino acids. V dropped 1 base and J dropped 1 base, with 11 bases sitting between them. CDR1 and CDR2 from the germline V gene are SGHVS and FNYEAQ. CDR3 in DNA: TGTGCCAGCAGCTTAGGGTCCGCCGGGAGCAATCAGCCCCAGCATTTT. It specifies CASSLGSAGSNQPQHF.

CDR3 sequence (DNA): TGTGCCAGCAGCCTTAGCGGGAGGGTAGGCGGGGAGCTGTTTTTT. This sequence encodes CASSLSGRVGGELFF. The chain links TRBV3-1 (or the pseudogene TRBV3-2) to TRBJ2-2; 11 bases are a match to TRBD2. The CDR3 is 15 amino acids. With V trimmed by 4 bases and J by 7 bases, 5 bases remained unmatched. Germline V gene sequence: CDR1 LGHDT, CDR2 YNNKEL (reference sequence).

V is TRBV4-1 and J is TRBJ1-3, with 7 bases identical to TRBD1. Germline CDR1 MGHRA, CDR2 YSYEKL. The CDR3 is made up of 17 amino acids. J was trimmed by 4 bases and V by 0 bases; bases with no gene match: 9. The CDR3 DNA sequence: TGCGCCAGCAGCCAAGATCAGGGGGTGAGCTCCGGAAACACCATATATTTT. It encodes CASSQDQGVSSGNTIYF.

V is TRBV3-1 (or the pseudogene TRBV3-2) and J is TRBJ2-3, with D possibly being TRBD2 (6 bases). Trimming took off 0 bases at V and 12 bases at J, with 10 bases between the two ends. The CDR3 has 12 amino acids. Germline V gives CDR1 LGHDT, CDR2 YNNKEL (reference sequence). CDR3 region: CASSQDAGRQYF. The CDR3 bases are TGTGCCAGCAGCCAAGACGCGGGGCGCCAGTATTTT.

This chain connects TRBV6-6 to TRBJ2-7, with 12 positions matching TRBD2. The germline CDR1 and CDR2 sequences are MNHNY and SVGAGI (reference sequence). The CDR3 spans 15 residues. V lost 2 bases and J lost 9; bases outside the gene matches: 8. In nucleotides, the CDR3 is TGTGCCAGCAGTTACCCCGCTAGCGGGAGGGCCTGGCAGTACTTC. Residues: CASSYPASGRAWQYF.

CDR3: CASSKRATGMHQPQHF. The CDR3 region has the DNA TGTGCCAGCAGCAAACGAGCGACAGGGATGCATCAGCCCCAGCATTTT. The chain uses TRBV21-1 and TRBJ1-5; the table's D gene call, TRBD1, was not cross checked with the DNA. TRBV21-1 is a listed pseudogene. This CDR3 comprises 16 residues.

CDR3 DNA: TGTGCCAGCATAACTCACCGGCAGGGGTATTACGAGCAGTACTTC. Translating gives CASITHRQGYYEQYF. V usage is TRBV28 and J usage is TRBJ2-7; tentative D call: TRBD1 (6 bases). V lost 7 bases, J lost 4 bases, and 20 bases lay in between. Germline-derived CDR1 and CDR2 are MDHEN and SYDVKM. The CDR3 is 15 amino acids.

The rearrangement uses TRBV10-3 and TRBJ1-1, with TRBD1 matching over 7 bases. The CDR3 extends over 14 amino acids. Germline loops: CDR1 ENHRY, CDR2 SYGVKD. Unmatched junction bases numbered 8, after V lost 6 bases and J lost 4 bases. Here the CDR3 reads CAIRKGGAGTEAFF. DNA of the CDR3: TGTGCCATCAGAAAAGGGGGCGCGGGCACTGAAGCTTTCTTT.

The chain carries TRBV27 and TRBJ1-5; D is possibly TRBD1 (5 bases). CDR3 size: 16 residues. Germline V gene lookup returns CDR1 MNHEY and CDR2 SMNVEV (reference sequence). Trimming took off 5 bases at V and 0 bases at J, with 14 bases between the two ends. In DNA, the CDR3 is TGTGCCAGCAGTCTTATCTGGGGCACTAGCAATCAGCCCCAGCATTTT. It yields the protein CASSLIWGTSNQPQHF.

This clone was found once. The J gene is TRBJ1-3, the V gene TRBV11-2; 11 positions match TRBD1. The CDR3 sequence is 18 residues long. CDR1 is SGHAT, CDR2 FQNNGV, per germline. V was clipped by 1 base and J by 5 bases; unmatched bases: 10. CDR3 amino acids: CASSLAPGTGGFRNTIYF. The CDR3 DNA reads TGTGCCAGCAGCTTAGCTCCCGGGACAGGGGGTTTCAGAAACACCATATATTTT. Based on the CDR3 plus reference TRBV11-2 and TRBJ1-3, the full variable domain is EAGVAQSPRYKIIEKRQSVAFWCNPISGHATLYWYQQILGQGPKLLIQFQNNGVVDDSQLPKDRFSAERLKGVDSTLKIQPAKLEDSAVYLCASSLAPGTGGFRNTIYFGEGSWLTVV.

This clone occurred once. This chain connects TRBV5-1 to TRBJ2-7, with TRBD2 matching 8 bases. Germline loops: CDR1 SGHRS, CDR2 YFSETQ. CDR3 size: 15 residues. J was trimmed by 2 bases and V by 5 bases; bases with no gene match: 9. CDR3 in amino acids: CASRSSLTSAYEQYF. The CDR3, as DNA: TGCGCCAGCAGAAGTTCCCTGACTAGCGCCTACGAGCAGTACTTC.